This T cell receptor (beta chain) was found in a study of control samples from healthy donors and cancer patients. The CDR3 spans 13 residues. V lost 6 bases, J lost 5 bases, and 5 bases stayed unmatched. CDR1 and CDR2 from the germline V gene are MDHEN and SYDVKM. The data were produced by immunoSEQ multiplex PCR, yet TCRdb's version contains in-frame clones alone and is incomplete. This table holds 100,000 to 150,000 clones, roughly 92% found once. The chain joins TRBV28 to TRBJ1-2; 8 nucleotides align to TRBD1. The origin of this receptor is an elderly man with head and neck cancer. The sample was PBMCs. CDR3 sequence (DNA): TGTGCCAGCAGATCAGGGGGCGCGTATGGCTACACCTTC. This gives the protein CASRSGGAYGYTF.